This TCR beta chain was identified during a study of cytomegalovirus exposure and HLA in healthy donors. Whole-study context: In a previous analysis, 117 million unique TCR beta sequences were found from 150 million to 200 million T cells. The study, taken as a whole, reports: It was in a later analysis that TCR association rates were seen to vary by HLA locus, highest for DRB1 and lowest for HLA-C. A later analysis found that most CMV-associated TCR beta chains appeared HLA-restricted.

Germline V gene data show CDR1 as SGHDT and CDR2 as YYEEEE. Trimming cost V 7 bases and J 3 bases; bases outside gene matches: 1. The CDR3 is 14 amino acids. The PCR employed 60 Vbeta primers together with 13 Jbeta primers. TCRdb's table, derived via immunoSEQ multiplex PCR, lists solely in-frame clones and lacks some. The sample has around 40,000 clones, 60% to 75% seen once. This clone has a single count. The antigen remains undetermined. The receptor was derived from a man aged 25 to 40 in good health and CMV-seronegative. Sequencing was done on a sample of PBMCs. The chain is built from TRBV5-6 and TRBJ2-1, with 13 nucleotides matching TRBD2. CDR3 in amino acids: CASRTSGGYNEQFF. The CDR3 coding sequence is TGTGCCAGCCGGACTAGCGGGGGCTACAATGAGCAGTTCTTC.